Below, 27 T cell receptor beta chains from the same sample are listed, as sequenced in a study of tumor-infiltrating lymphocytes in primary liver carcinoma. Both blood RNA, taken from unsorted whole blood, and germline DNA were extracted. Priming with a constant-region primer yielded TCR beta cDNA from around 540 ng total RNA. It was through three nested multiplex PCR rounds of slightly modified ARM-PCR that TCR beta libraries arose. TRBV1-TRBV30 forward and Cbeta reverse primers drove the first two roughly 9-cycle rounds. TCRdb independently ran MiXCR on the multiplex PCR reads; one entry per CDR3 protein. Of 300,000 to 350,000 distinct CDR3 sequences listed, more than 55% are singletons. The sequenced sample was peripheral blood. Every receptor here comes from a woman in her thirties with primary liver carcinoma and hepatitis B virus infection.

The DNA for the CDR3 is TGTGCCAGCAGTTATCTAACGTATACTTCTGGTTTCCAAGAGACCCAGTACTTC. It translates to CASSYLTYTSGFQETQYF. V and J are TRBV28 and TRBJ2-5, with D unclear. Per the germline V gene, CDR1 is MDHEN and CDR2 is SYDVKM. This CDR3 has 18 residues. V lost 4 bases and J 1 base, leaving 22 bases between the germline ends.

With regard to this clonotype: A clone one base away is much larger, so this may be a read error. This rearrangement joins TRBV12-3 or TRBV12-4 to TRBJ2-2; D uncertain. CDR3 length equals 13 residues. The CDR3 protein is CASLYRGTRELFF. The CDR3 DNA follows: TGTGCCAGCCTTTATCGTGGCACCAGGGAGCTGTTTTTT.

V and J are TRBV5-1 and TRBJ2-1; D tentatively fits TRBD1 or TRBD2 (5 bases each). CDR1 is SGHRS, CDR2 YFSETQ, per germline. The CDR3 length is 13 residues. V was pared by 7 bases and J by 7 bases, with 15 bases between. CDR3 residues: CASGDLLRNEQFF. CDR3 sequence (DNA): TGCGCCAGCGGGGACCTCCTCCGGAATGAGCAGTTCTTC.

Note on this clonotype: A single base separates this from a much larger clone, so it may be a read error. The chain recombines TRBV6-5 with TRBJ1-2; TRBD1 agrees at 8 bases. Per the germline V gene, CDR1 is MNHEY and CDR2 is SVGAGI. The length of the CDR3 is 13 residues. The CDR3 here is CASSPQGDYGYAF. DNA for the CDR3: TGTGCCAGCAGTCCACAGGGGGACTATGGCTACGCCTTC.

This clonotype occurred once. The chain has TRBV12-3 or TRBV12-4 and TRBJ2-2; 7 bases agree with TRBD2. CDR3 length equals 16 residues. With 7 bases clipped from V and 8 bases from J, the junction kept 16 bases outside the gene matches. CDR3 region: CASTLGGVIAAGELFF. The CDR3 DNA reads as TGTGCCAGCACTCTGGGAGGGGTTATAGCGGCTGGGGAGCTGTTTTTT.

The count of this clonotype is one. Germline and junction disagree at one end, which may indicate a read error. The genes are TRBV10-2 and TRBJ1-5; possible D gene TRBD1, 6 bases. The CDR3 has 17 residues. Looked up from germline, CDR1 is WSHSY and CDR2 is SAAADI. In DNA form, the CDR3 reads TGCGCCACCAGTGAGTCGGTATCCAGGGGCACTGATCAGCCCCAGCATTTT. This gives the protein CATSESVSRGTDQPQHF.

This clonotype was seen only a few times. J is TRBJ2-7 and V is TRBV4-2, with a tentative D call TRBD2 (6 bases). CDR3 length equals 14 residues. CDR1 and CDR2 (germline): LGHNA, YNFKEQ. V lost 6 bases to trimming and J lost 4 bases, with 16 bases between them. The CDR3 nucleotides read TGTGCCAGCAGACCCGTAGCGGAAGGATACGAGCAGTACTTC. Protein: CASRPVAEGYEQYF.

In its sample, this clonotype was seen many times. The gene calls are TRBV28 and TRBJ2-4, with 8 bases lining up with TRBD1. CDR1 MDHEN and CDR2 SYDVKM come from the germline V gene. V gave up 6 bases and J gave up 8 bases; unmatched junction bases: 3. The CDR3 has 12 amino acids. CDR3 sequence reads: CASSQQGDIQYF. Here the CDR3 DNA reads TGTGCCAGCAGCCAACAGGGGGACATTCAGTACTTC.

This clonotype appeared a few times. The chain links TRBV29-1 to TRBJ2-5; 7 bases are a match to TRBD2. Germline lookup yields CDR1 SQVTM and CDR2 ANQGSEA. J lost 5 bases, V lost 7 bases, and 7 bases had no gene match. This CDR3 region has 12 residues. The CDR3 protein is CSAWGGRETQYF. The CDR3 DNA is TGCAGCGCCTGGGGGGGGAGGGAGACCCAGTACTTC.

This clonotype was observed once. A much larger clone sits a single nucleotide away, making a read error possible. This sequence joins TRBV4-2 and TRBJ2-5; D might be TRBD2 (6 bases). Germline-derived CDR1 and CDR2 are LGHNA and YNFKEQ. This CDR3 spans 14 amino acids. CDR3 residues: CASSQAGGLGAQCF. CDR3 DNA sequence: TGTGCCAGCAGCCAAGCCGGGGGTTTAGGGGCCCAGTGCTTC.

Remarks on this clonotype: Germline and junction disagree at one end, which may indicate a read error. The chain recombines TRBV29-1 with TRBJ2-1; the D gene is possibly TRBD1 (6 bases). Germline V lookup: CDR1 SQVTM, CDR2 ANQGSEA. This CDR3 is built from 15 residues. The CDR3 DNA reads as TGCAGCGTTGGGCGTAAGACAGGTATCGGAAATGAGCAGTTCTTT. As protein: CSVGRKTGIGNEQFF.

This clonotype showed up just a few times. A much more abundant neighbour one base away suggests this may be a read error. The chain has TRBV4-3 and TRBJ2-5; 11 nucleotides match TRBD2. The CDR3 has 17 residues. Germline V lookup: CDR1 LGHNA, CDR2 YSLEER. CDR3 sequence: CASNQELAGVRQETQYF. The CDR3 DNA reads TGCGCCAGCAACCAAGAACTAGCGGGAGTACGCCAAGAGACCCAGTACTTC.

Comments on this clonotype: A read error may be the cause here, since a much bigger clone is one base away. Here the CDR3 DNA reads TGTGACAGCAGCCTGGTCCCACTAGCGGGTATTTACGAGCAGTACTTC. Its translation: CDSSLVPLAGIYEQYF. This chain links TRBV4-2 with TRBJ2-7, with 9 bases matching TRBD2. The CDR3 has 16 amino acids. In germline, CDR1 is LGHNA, CDR2 YNFKEQ.

Details on this clonotype: This may stem from a read error, because a much larger clone lies one nucleotide away. The chain employs TRBV4-3 and TRBJ2-3; 8 positions agree with TRBD2. V shed 7 bases and J 3 bases; nucleotides not matched to a gene: 24. Germline V CDR1 and CDR2: LGHNA, YSLEER. The CDR3 is 20 residues long. CDR3 nucleotide sequence: TGCGCCAGCAACCGCAAATGGACCTCGGCGGGAGGTAGGGGGACAGATACGCAGTATTTT. This encodes CASNRKWTSAGGRGTDTQYF.

On this clonotype itself: One end of the junction does not line up with germline, which may come from a read error. The V gene is TRBV4-2, the J gene TRBJ1-3; perhaps TRBD1 as D (6 bases). Germline-derived CDR1 and CDR2 are LGHNA and YNFKEQ. CDR3 length: 15 amino acids. CDR3 sequence (DNA): TGTGCCAGCAGCCAAGATTCGGGGGCTGGAAACACCGTATATTTT. It codes for CASSQDSGAGNTVYF.

This clonotype was counted ten times or more. The chain recombines TRBV12-3 or TRBV12-4 with TRBJ2-4; possibly TRBD1 for D (6 bases). V lost 6 bases and J lost 9, with 18 bases in between. The CDR3 covers 14 residues. The CDR3 sequence: CASSRSGTSGIQYF. The CDR3 DNA reads TGTGCCAGCAGCCGATCCGGGACATCGGGCATTCAGTACTTC.

The rearrangement links TRBV6-5 to TRBJ2-1; the match to TRBD2 covers 7 bases. CDR3 length equals 14 residues. The V segment lost 0 bases and the J segment 9 bases; nucleotides outside the gene matches: 5. The germline gives CDR1 MNHEY, CDR2 SVGAGI. The CDR3 nucleotides are TGTGCCAGCAGTTACTCGGGAGGGCGGAGTGAGCAGTTCTTC. Translation gives CASSYSGGRSEQFF.

The chain joins TRBV6-6 to TRBJ2-1; the D is unclear. Germline CDR1 reads MNHNY; CDR2 reads SVGAGI (reference sequence). Trimming removed 5 bases at V and 0 bases at J, with 11 bases between. The CDR3 totals 15 residues. DNA for the CDR3: TGTGCCAGCAGTCAAATCACGAACTCCTACAATGAGCAGTTCTTC. This gives the protein CASSQITNSYNEQFF.

This clonotype ranks as medium-sized. The chain carries TRBV11-2 and TRBJ2-2; D gene ambiguous. Trimming took off 5 bases at V and 6 bases at J, with 7 bases between the two ends. The CDR3 is 12 residues long. Looked up from germline, CDR1 is SGHAT and CDR2 is FQNNGV. In nucleotides, the CDR3 is TGTGCCAGCAGCCGGTTGTCCGGGGAGCTGTTTTTT. Amino acids: CASSRLSGELFF. Full variable domain (rest looked up from reference TRBV11-2 and TRBJ2-2): EAGVAQSPRYKIIEKRQSVAFWCNPISGHATLYWYQQILGQGPKLLIQFQNNGVVDDSQLPKDRFSAERLKGVDSTLKIQPAKLEDSAVYLCASSRLSGELFFGEGSRLTVL.

A remark on this clonotype: One end of the junction fails to match germline, which may point to a read error. The rearrangement joins TRBV11-2 to TRBJ2-2; perhaps D is TRBD1 or TRBD2 (5 bases each). CDR3 size: 15 residues. Germline values: CDR1 SGHAT, CDR2 FQNNGV. The CDR3 DNA follows: TGTGCCAGCAGCGAGGACATGGGGAACACCGGGAAGCTGTTTTTT. This encodes CASSEDMGNTGKLFF.

Details on this clonotype: The junction departs from the called germline gene at one end, perhaps through a read error. The J gene is TRBJ2-1, the V gene TRBV14, with 14 bases lining up with TRBD2. The CDR3 sequence is 18 residues long. The V gene's germline CDR1 is SGHDN and CDR2 FVKESK. Here the CDR3 reads CANSQIGTSGSKNNEQFF. For the CDR3, the DNA is TGTGCCAACAGCCAAATCGGGACTAGCGGGAGTAAGAACAATGAGCAGTTCTTC.

The rearrangement joins TRBV19 to TRBJ2-3, with no clear D. The CDR3 covers 11 residues. The germline CDR1 and CDR2 sequences are LNHDA and SQIVND (reference sequence). V lost 3 bases, J lost 6 bases, and 4 bases lay in between. CDR3 DNA: TGTGCCAGTAGTATCGCGGATACGCAGTATTTT. This gives the protein CASSIADTQYF. Complete variable domain (other parts from reference TRBV19 and TRBJ2-3): DGGITQSPKYLFRKEGQNVTLSCEQNLNHDAMYWYRQDPGQGLRLIYYSQIVNDFQKGDIAEGYSVSREKKESFPLTVTSAQKNPTAFYLCASSIADTQYFGPGTRLTVL.

This clonotype was detected ten times or more. This chain connects TRBV12-3 or TRBV12-4 to TRBJ2-7, with D unresolved. This CDR3 is 13 amino acids long. V was clipped by 3 bases and J by 4 bases, with 10 bases between them. CDR3 in amino acids: CASSLGLGYEQYF. CDR3 nucleotides: TGTGCCAGCAGTTTGGGTCTTGGGTACGAGCAGTACTTC.

The table lists this clonotype with many counts. The gene calls are TRBV12-3 or TRBV12-4 and TRBJ1-5; 7 positions agree with TRBD1. V lost 0 bases to trimming and J lost 1 base; unmatched junction nucleotides: 9. The CDR3 covers 18 residues. The CDR3 reads CASSLAHPGQPSNQPQHF. The CDR3 bases are TGTGCCAGCAGTTTAGCCCACCCGGGACAGCCAAGCAATCAGCCCCAGCATTTT.

Only a few counts were recorded for this clonotype. The chain employs TRBV4-2 and TRBJ2-1, with 14 nucleotides matching TRBD2. V was clipped by 1 base and J by 7 bases; unmatched bases: 6. CDR1 is LGHNA, CDR2 YNFKEQ, per germline. The CDR3 totals 17 residues. CDR3 residues: CASSQGLAGGLGNEQFF. The DNA of the CDR3 is TGTGCCAGCAGCCAAGGACTAGCGGGAGGGTTAGGAAATGAGCAGTTCTTC.

This clonotype was picked up a small number of times. The chain links TRBV6-2 or TRBV6-3 to TRBJ2-7; TRBD1 aligns across 9 bases. CDR1 and CDR2 from the germline V gene are MNHEY and SVGEGT. The V and J ends lost 6 bases and 1 base, in that order; junction bases with no gene match: 7. CDR3 size: 15 residues. The CDR3 DNA reads TGTGCCAGCAGACTCACCGGGACAGGGTCCTACGAGCAGTACTTC. Amino acids: CASRLTGTGSYEQYF.

This clonotype was detected only a few times. The chain employs TRBV5-4 and TRBJ2-3, with a weak D call TRBD1 (6 bases). The V end was cut by 4 bases, the J end by 0 bases, with 12 bases between. The CDR3 has 15 residues. CDR1 and CDR2 (germline): SGHNT, YYREEE (reference sequence). Written as DNA, the CDR3 is TGTGCCAGCAGCCCCAGGGGATCTAGCACAGATACGCAGTATTTT. Protein sequence: CASSPRGSSTDTQYF. Supplemented by reference TRBV5-4 and TRBJ2-3, the full variable domain reads ETGVTQSPTHLIKTRGQQVTLRCSSQSGHNTVSWYQQALGQGPQFIFQYYREEENGRGNFPPRFSGLQFPNYSSELNVNALELDDSALYLCASSPRGSSTDTQYFGPGTRLTVL.